The 18 T cell receptor beta chains listed next were all sequenced from one sample in a study of T cell responses to AZD1222 COVID-19 vaccine. Using immunoSEQ multiplex PCR, the repertoire was profiled, and TCRdb retains in-frame clones only, with some absent. The sample records tens of thousands of clones, approximately 82% being singletons. Sample: peripheral blood, taken on day 0 of AZD1222 vaccination. These receptors originate from an adult in good health.

This clone has just a few counts. The chain links TRBV6-2 or TRBV6-3 to TRBJ1-5; D might be TRBD1 (5 bases). Trimming cost V 5 bases and J 5 bases, with 19 bases left between them. The germline gives CDR1 MNHEY, CDR2 SVGEGT. CDR3 length: 16 residues. The CDR3 nucleotides are TGTGCCAGCAGTGGACGATCGGGGGTCAAACATCAGCCCCAGCATTTT. Its protein is CASSGRSGVKHQPQHF.

This chain joins TRBV18 and TRBJ2-1; possibly TRBD2 for D (5 bases). This CDR3 has 15 amino acids. Germline lookup yields CDR1 KGHSH and CDR2 LQKENI. Trimming pared 3 bases from V and 3 bases from J, leaving 12 bases between. The CDR3 nucleotides read TGTGCCAGCTCACCCCCCGGACGGGGCTACAATGAGCAGTTCTTC. Protein sequence: CASSPPGRGYNEQFF.

The genes are TRBV6-1 and TRBJ1-5; D is unresolved. Looked up from germline, CDR1 is MNHNS and CDR2 is SASEGT. This CDR3 is built from 13 residues. Trimming removed 3 bases at V and 0 bases at J, with 3 bases between. Written as DNA, the CDR3 is TGTGCCAGCAGTGATCTTAGCAATCAGCCCCAGCATTTT. Translating it yields CASSDLSNQPQHF.

In its sample, this clone was seen a few times. The chain is built from TRBV28 and TRBJ1-4, with D possibly TRBD1 on 6 matching bases. The CDR3 contains 14 residues. Trimming took 8 bases from V and 7 from J, leaving 17 bases between them. Germline CDR1 and CDR2: MDHEN and SYDVKM. The CDR3 loop is CASVVGGAGEKLFF. The DNA for the CDR3 is TGTGCCAGCGTTGTCGGGGGGGCCGGTGAAAAACTGTTTTTT.

This clone was observed a handful of times. Other DNA variants within this sample encode the same CDR3. The CDR3 DNA is TGTGCCAGCACGCAGGGGGGGGAAAAACTGTTTTTT. It yields the protein CASTQGGEKLFF. The V call is TRBV28, the J call TRBJ1-4; 7 bases line up with TRBD1. Germline V gene data show CDR1 as MDHEN and CDR2 as SYDVKM. J gave up 8 bases and V 7 bases, and 4 bases lay outside the gene matches. The CDR3 runs to 12 residues.

This clone was seen only a few times. This chain connects TRBV19 to TRBJ2-7; maybe TRBD2 (6 bases). CDR1 LNHDA and CDR2 SQIVND come from the germline V gene (reference sequence). Trimming cost V 5 bases and J 5 bases, with 16 bases left between them. CDR3 size: 14 residues. This CDR3 reads CASSLGGTFDEQYF. CDR3 bases: TGTGCCAGTAGTTTGGGCGGGACCTTCGACGAGCAGTACTTC.

This clone appeared once. This chain connects TRBV9 to TRBJ2-1; 7 bases are a match to TRBD2. The CDR3 totals 16 residues. CDR1 SGDLS and CDR2 YYNGEE come from the germline V gene. V was clipped by 4 bases and J by 0 bases; unmatched bases: 7. The CDR3 protein is CASSPTSLDSYNEQFF. The CDR3 DNA reads TGTGCCAGCAGCCCGACTAGCTTGGACTCCTACAATGAGCAGTTCTTC.

The CDR3 sequence: CASSVDRANTEAFF. As DNA, the CDR3 is TGTGCCAGCAGCGTAGACAGGGCGAACACTGAAGCTTTCTTT. The chain uses TRBV9 and TRBJ1-1, with D tentatively TRBD1 (6 bases). CDR1 is SGDLS and CDR2 is YYNGEE in the germline V gene. V shed 0 bases and J shed 1 base, with 7 bases lying between them. The CDR3 totals 14 residues.

This chain uses TRBV19 with TRBJ2-1; D ambiguous. The V gene's germline CDR1 is LNHDA and CDR2 SQIVND (reference sequence). The CDR3 length is 14 residues. V shed 3 bases and J shed 4 bases, with 10 bases lying between them. CDR3 amino acids: CASSIFGGYNEQFF. CDR3 nucleotides: TGTGCCAGTAGTATCTTTGGCGGTTACAATGAGCAGTTCTTC.

The chain carries TRBV4-1 and TRBJ1-1; tentative D call: TRBD1 (6 bases). Trimming cost V 0 bases and J 1 base, with 27 bases left between them. The CDR3 is made up of 21 amino acids. CDR1 MGHRA and CDR2 YSYEKL come from the germline V gene. The CDR3 DNA is TGCGCCAGCAGCCAAGATACTAGCGTTCTGAGACAGGCTGGAGCGAACACTGAAGCTTTCTTT. Its protein product is CASSQDTSVLRQAGANTEAFF.

The V gene is TRBV6-5, the J gene TRBJ2-1; 9 bases fit TRBD2. After removal of 4 bases from V and 7 bases from J, the junction contained 8 bases not matched to a gene. Germline V gene data show CDR1 as MNHEY and CDR2 as SVGAGI. The CDR3 length is 15 residues. The CDR3 bases are TGTGCCAGCAGTTCTCTGGCGGGAGGGTTTAATGAGCAGTTCTTC. It is translated as CASSSLAGGFNEQFF.

The rearrangement joins TRBV25-1 to TRBJ1-5; unclear D gene. Germline loops: CDR1 MGHDK, CDR2 SYGVNS. The CDR3 extends over 17 amino acids. Trimming pared 4 bases from V and 0 bases from J, leaving 16 bases between. CDR3 sequence: CASSGSAGLHSNQPQHF. As DNA, the CDR3 is TGTGCCAGCAGTGGGTCGGCAGGACTTCATAGCAATCAGCCCCAGCATTTT.

Only a few counts were recorded for this clone. As DNA, the CDR3 is TGTGCCAGCAGCTTACGGGTGGGGGACAGATCGTATGGCTACACCTTC. Protein: CASSLRVGDRSYGYTF. This chain uses TRBV7-3 with TRBJ1-2; 7 bases match TRBD1. CDR1 SGHTA and CDR2 FQGTGA come from the germline V gene. Losses at the gene ends were 2 bases for V and 5 bases for J; bases not matched to a gene: 11. The CDR3 runs to 16 residues.

V gene TRBV15 combines with J gene TRBJ2-1; maybe TRBD2 (6 bases). The germline V and J ends were trimmed by 5 bases and 0 bases, with 14 bases remaining between them. This CDR3 comprises 16 residues. Germline loops: CDR1 LNHNV, CDR2 YYDKDF (reference sequence). The chain's CDR3 is CATSLAPSASYNEQFF. DNA of the CDR3: TGTGCCACCAGCCTAGCACCTAGCGCCTCCTACAATGAGCAGTTCTTC.

The chain uses TRBV19 and TRBJ2-1; TRBD1 aligns across 11 bases. Unmatched junction bases numbered 14, after V lost 6 bases and J lost 4 bases. Germline V gives CDR1 LNHDA, CDR2 SQIVND (reference sequence). This CDR3 has 18 amino acids. Here the CDR3 DNA reads TGTGCCAGTAGGGGTTGGACAGGGGGCCCCTCGGAGTACAATGAGCAGTTCTTC. As protein: CASRGWTGGPSEYNEQFF.

This chain uses TRBV7-8 with TRBJ1-1; D gene uncertain. Trimming left V 2 bases short and J 3 bases short, with 10 bases between. This CDR3 contains 14 residues. The V gene's germline CDR1 is SGHVS and CDR2 FQNEAQ. The CDR3 region is CASSLWEEDTEAFF. The CDR3 nucleotides read TGTGCCAGCAGCTTATGGGAGGAGGACACTGAAGCTTTCTTT.

The chain has TRBV7-9 and TRBJ2-3; 7 bases fit TRBD2. V was clipped by 2 bases and J by 5 bases; unmatched bases: 4. The CDR3 has 14 amino acids. CDR1 is SEHNR, CDR2 FQNEAQ, per germline (reference sequence). The DNA for the CDR3 is TGTGCCAGCAGCTTAAGTGCGGGAGTAGATACGCAGTATTTT. Amino acid sequence: CASSLSAGVDTQYF.

V gene TRBV11-3 combines with J gene TRBJ2-1; D uncertain. Looked up from germline, CDR1 is SGHNT and CDR2 is YENEEA. V lost 7 bases and J 6 bases, leaving 19 bases between the germline ends. The CDR3 is 15 amino acids. For the CDR3, the DNA is TGTGCCAGCACCTCTTTCCGGGCCGCCTTCAATGAGCAGTTCTTC. Translation: CASTSFRAAFNEQFF. Based on the CDR3 plus reference TRBV11-3 and TRBJ2-1, the full variable domain is EAGVVQSPRYKIIEKKQPVAFWCNPISGHNTLYWYLQNLGQGPELLIRYENEEAVDDSQLPKDRFSAERLKGVDSTLKIQPAELGDSAVYLCASTSFRAAFNEQFFGPGTRLTVL.